This T cell receptor (beta chain) comes out of a study of shared clonotypes between healthy human individuals. Germline V gene sequence: CDR1 SGHTA, CDR2 FQGNSA. V lost 4 bases and J lost 4; bases outside the gene matches: 7. The CDR3 has 15 residues. Generated by immunoSEQ multiplex PCR, the TCRdb table keeps only in-frame clones and is missing some. The repertoire consists of 980,000 or so clones, with 70% to 85% occurring once and the leading ten covering approximately 1.5%. Notes on the study in general: Unshared clonotypes carried lower generation probabilities than those common to all four donors.

This clone was detected only once. Its antigen remains unknown. The chain joins TRBV7-2 to TRBJ1-5, with 7 bases lining up with TRBD1. The sequence came from a man younger than 35 in good health. Input material: memory CD4+ T cells sorted from blood. Described subset: CD45RA-negative fraction. CDR3 sequence reads: CASSSGGTVNQPQHF. DNA of the CDR3: TGTGCCAGCAGCTCAGGGGGGACAGTTAATCAGCCCCAGCATTTT. Full variable domain (outside the CDR3, taken from reference TRBV7-2 and TRBJ1-5): GAGVSQSPSNKVTEKGKDVELRCDPISGHTALYWYRQSLGQGLEFLIYFQGNSAPDKSGLPSDRFSAERTGGSVSTLTIQRTQQEDSAVYLCASSSGGTVNQPQHFGDGTRLSIL.